This T cell receptor beta chain is from a study of human T cells and chemical hapten exposure. Turning to the study itself: TCR yields per sample varied mostly from small pooled library volume differences.

The CDR3 extends over 13 amino acids. Germline loops: CDR1 MDHEN, CDR2 SYDVKM. The germline V and J ends were trimmed by 4 bases and 5 bases, with 11 bases remaining between them. This clonotype was seen at least ten times. Stated time point: patch test 3, about 24 weeks after DPC sensitization. The treatment was: therapeutic diphenylcyclopropenone sensitization with weekly scalp DPC. The template was total RNA from unfractionated whole blood. TCRdb fed the RACE reads into MiXCR, producing one record per CDR3 protein. The top ten hold about 9.4% of the sample, which has 85,000 to 100,000 distinct CDR3 sequences, less than 35% seen once.

J is TRBJ2-5 and V is TRBV28; D is unresolved. Sequences were derived from whole blood, sampled in connection with sensitization to the hapten diphenylcyclopropenone (DPC). The receptor comes from a middle-aged man with alopecia areata. Some clones in this sample may be carry-over from other donors' samples. CDR3 in DNA: TGTGCCAGCAGTTCCGTAGCCCGGGAGACCCAGTACTTC. Protein: CASSSVARETQYF.